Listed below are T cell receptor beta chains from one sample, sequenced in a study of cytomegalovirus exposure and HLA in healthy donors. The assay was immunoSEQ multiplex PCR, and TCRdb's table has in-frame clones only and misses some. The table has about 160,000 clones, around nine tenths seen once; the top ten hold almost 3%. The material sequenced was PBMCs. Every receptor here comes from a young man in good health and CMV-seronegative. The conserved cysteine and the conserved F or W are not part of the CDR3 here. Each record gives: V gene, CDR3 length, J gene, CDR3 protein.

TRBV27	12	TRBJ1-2	ASSFRRGHYGYT
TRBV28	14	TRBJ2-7	ASSGRLAGTPYEQY
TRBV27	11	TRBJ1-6	ASQLGGDSPLH
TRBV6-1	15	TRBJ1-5	ASSEESGGSAAGPQH
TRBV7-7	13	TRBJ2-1	ASSSDYGRNNEQF
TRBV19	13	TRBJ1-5	ASSGDRDFNQPQH
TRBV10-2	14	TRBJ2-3	ASSGLAGGPGDTQY
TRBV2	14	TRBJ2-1	ASSELPGLAGDEQF
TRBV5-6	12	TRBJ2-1	ASSSGTKAPEQF
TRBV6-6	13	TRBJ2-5	ASTGARGQGETQY
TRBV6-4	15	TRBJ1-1	ASRKTQLDGGNTEAF
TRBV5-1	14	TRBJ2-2	ASSLVLAANTGELF
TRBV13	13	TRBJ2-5	ASSQGLSGGETQY
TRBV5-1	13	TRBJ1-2	ASSSGWGRGYGYT
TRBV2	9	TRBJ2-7	ASSLQYEQY
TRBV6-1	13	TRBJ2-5	ASSDGQGRQETQY
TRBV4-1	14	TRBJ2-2	ASSQGVGSGSGELF
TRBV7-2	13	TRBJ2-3	ASSSVTGVADTQY
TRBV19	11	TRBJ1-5	ASSSEDNQPQH
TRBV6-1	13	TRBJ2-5	ASSEVGQGVKTQY
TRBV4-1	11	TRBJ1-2	ASSLGQTSGYT
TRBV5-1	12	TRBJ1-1	ASSLGQINTEAF
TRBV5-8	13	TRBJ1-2	ASSWWTGAVGGYT
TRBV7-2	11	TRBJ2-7	ASSLTGVGPPR
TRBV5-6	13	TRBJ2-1	ASRSPSGVYNEQF
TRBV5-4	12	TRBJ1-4	ASSVGRVGEKLF
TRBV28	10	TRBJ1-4	ASRRRNEKLF
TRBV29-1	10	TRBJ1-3	SVVQGANTIY
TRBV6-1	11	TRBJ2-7	ASSVSGEYEQY
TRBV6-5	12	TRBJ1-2	ASSSGDGGYGYT
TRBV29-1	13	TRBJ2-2	SVEGTSGYTGELF
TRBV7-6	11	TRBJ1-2	ASSNGQVGGYT
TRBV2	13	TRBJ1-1	ASSEWHRGQTEAF
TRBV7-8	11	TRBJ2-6	ASGSPGANVLT
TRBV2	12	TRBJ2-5	ASSPAGGQETQY
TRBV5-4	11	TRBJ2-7	ASSPGGGDEQY
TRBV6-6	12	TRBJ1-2	ASSHRTGSYGYT
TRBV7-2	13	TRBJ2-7	ASSLVRQRAYEQY
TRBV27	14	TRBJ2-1	ASSLSGTSGINEQF
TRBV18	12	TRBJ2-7	ASSPRQGAGEQY
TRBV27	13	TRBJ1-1	ASSFGGAEHAEAF
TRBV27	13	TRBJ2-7	ASSLLGTSGGEQY
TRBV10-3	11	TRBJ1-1	ATTGHMNTEAF
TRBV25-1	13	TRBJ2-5	ASKGTSGAQETQY
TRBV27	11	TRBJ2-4	ASSSEGRNIQY
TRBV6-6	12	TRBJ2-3	ASSKLADTDTQY
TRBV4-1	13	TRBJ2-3	ASSQESVLTDTQY
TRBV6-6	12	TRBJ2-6	ASTSLSGANVLT
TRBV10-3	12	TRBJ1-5	AISAGGAVEPQH
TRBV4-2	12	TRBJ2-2	ASSQDWLTGELF
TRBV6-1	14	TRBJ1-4	ASSEWQIATNEKLF
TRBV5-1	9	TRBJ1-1	ASRQGPEAF